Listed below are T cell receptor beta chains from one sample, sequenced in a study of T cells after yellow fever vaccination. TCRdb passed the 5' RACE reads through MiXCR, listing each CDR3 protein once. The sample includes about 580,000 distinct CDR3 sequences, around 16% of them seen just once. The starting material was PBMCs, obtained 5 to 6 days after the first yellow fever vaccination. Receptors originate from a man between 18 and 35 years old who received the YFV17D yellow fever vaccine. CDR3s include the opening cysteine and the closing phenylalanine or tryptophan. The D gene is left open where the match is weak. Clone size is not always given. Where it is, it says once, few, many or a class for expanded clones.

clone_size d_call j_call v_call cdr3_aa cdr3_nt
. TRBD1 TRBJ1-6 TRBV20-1 CSAPAGQLNSPLHF TGCAGTGCCCCGGCGGGACAGCTAAATTCACCCCTCCACTTT
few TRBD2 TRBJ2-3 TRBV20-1 CSAESGGDRDTQYF TGCAGTGCGGAAAGCGGGGGGGACAGGGATACGCAGTATTTT
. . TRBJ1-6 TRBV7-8 CASSLGVREGTYNSPLHF TGTGCCAGCAGCTTAGGAGTCCGGGAGGGCACCTATAATTCACCCCTCCACTTT
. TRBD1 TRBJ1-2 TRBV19 CASGQGGYGYTF TGTGCCAGTGGTCAGGGGGGCTATGGCTACACCTTC
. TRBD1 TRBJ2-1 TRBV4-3 CASSQRYDREYNEQFF TGCGCCAGCAGCCAGAGATACGACAGGGAATACAATGAGCAGTTCTTC
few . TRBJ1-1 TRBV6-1 CASSPQVVTEAFF TGTGCCAGCAGTCCACAGGTTGTAACTGAAGCTTTCTTT
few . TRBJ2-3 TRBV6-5 CASSYSASSDTQYF TGTGCCAGCAGTTACTCGGCGAGCTCAGATACGCAGTATTTT
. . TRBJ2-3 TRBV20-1 CSASRGGTDTQYF TGCAGTGCTAGCCGGGGCGGAACAGATACGCAGTATTTT
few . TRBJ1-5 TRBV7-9 CASSLEGTPGQPQHF TGTGCCAGCAGCTTAGAGGGGACACCGGGGCAGCCCCAGCATTTT
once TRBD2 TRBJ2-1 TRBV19 CASSIPRLAGGYNEQFF TGTGCCAGTAGTATCCCAAGGCTAGCGGGGGGCTACAATGAGCAGTTCTTC
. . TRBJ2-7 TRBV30 CAWSPTGSEQYF TGTGCCTGGAGCCCCACAGGCTCCGAGCAGTACTTC
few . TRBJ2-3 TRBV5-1 CASSKESRGAGTQYF TGCGCCAGCAGCAAAGAAAGTCGGGGGGCGGGTACGCAGTATTTT
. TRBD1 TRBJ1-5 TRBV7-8 CASSQIGQGHSNQPQHF TGTGCCAGCAGCCAAATCGGACAGGGCCATAGCAATCAGCCCCAGCATTTT
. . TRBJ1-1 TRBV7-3 CASSSIRGPWDTEAFF TGTGCCAGCAGCTCCATCAGGGGCCCCTGGGACACTGAAGCTTTCTTT
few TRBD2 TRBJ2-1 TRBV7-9 CASSLGGGVGEQFF TGTGCCAGCAGCTTAGGCGGGGGGGTAGGAGAGCAGTTCTTC
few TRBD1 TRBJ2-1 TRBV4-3 CASSPWYRGEDEQFF TGCGCCAGCAGCCCCTGGTACAGGGGTGAGGATGAGCAGTTCTTC
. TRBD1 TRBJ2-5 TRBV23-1 CASSQSGPGQGPQETQYF TGCGCCAGCAGTCAATCGGGCCCGGGACAGGGACCCCAAGAGACCCAGTACTTC
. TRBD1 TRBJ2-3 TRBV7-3 CASSTGATDTQYF TGTGCCAGCAGCACAGGGGCCACAGATACGCAGTATTTT
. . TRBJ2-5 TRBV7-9 CASSLAAGKETQYF TGTGCCAGCAGCCTGGCGGCTGGCAAAGAGACCCAGTACTTC
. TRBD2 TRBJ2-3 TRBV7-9 CASSSAGGSGTQYF TGTGCCAGCAGCTCTGCCGGGGGGTCGGGTACGCAGTATTTT